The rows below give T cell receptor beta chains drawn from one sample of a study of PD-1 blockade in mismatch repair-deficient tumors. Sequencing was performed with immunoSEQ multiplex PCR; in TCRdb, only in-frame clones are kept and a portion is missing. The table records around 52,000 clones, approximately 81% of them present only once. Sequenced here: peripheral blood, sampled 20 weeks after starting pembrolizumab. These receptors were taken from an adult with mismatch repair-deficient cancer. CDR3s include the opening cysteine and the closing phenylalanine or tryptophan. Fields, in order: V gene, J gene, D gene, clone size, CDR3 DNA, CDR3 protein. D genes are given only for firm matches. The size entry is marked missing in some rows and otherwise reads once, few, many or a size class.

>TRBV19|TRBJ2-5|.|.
TGTGCCAGTAGTATAGAAGGGGCGTCAGAGACCCAGTACTTC
CASSIEGASETQYF
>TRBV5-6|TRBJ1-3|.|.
TGTGCCAGCAGCCGTGACTTGGTGGCTGGAAACACCATATATTTT
CASSRDLVAGNTIYF
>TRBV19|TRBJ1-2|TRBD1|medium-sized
TGTGCCAGTAGTACCGCCGGGACAGGGAACTATGGCTACACCTTC
CASSTAGTGNYGYTF
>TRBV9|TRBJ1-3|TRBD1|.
TGTGCCAGCAGCTATGGGACAGGCTACTCTGGAAACACCATATATTTT
CASSYGTGYSGNTIYF
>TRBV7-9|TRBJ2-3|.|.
TGTGCCAGCAGCTCGGCCGGGACGAAGAGCACAGATACGCAGTATTTT
CASSSAGTKSTDTQYF
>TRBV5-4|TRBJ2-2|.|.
TGTGCCAGCAGCGAGGACTATTCTAACACCGGGGAGCTGTTTTTT
CASSEDYSNTGELFF
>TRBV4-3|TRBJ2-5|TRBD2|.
TGCGCCAGCAGCCCCTTCCTAGCGGTTCGGGAGACCCAGTACTTC
CASSPFLAVRETQYF
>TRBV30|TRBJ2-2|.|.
TGTGCCTGGAGTGTCGGCCTGAACACCGGGGAGCTGTTTTTT
CAWSVGLNTGELFF
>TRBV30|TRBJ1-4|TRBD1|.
TGTGCCTGGAGGGGAGGGACAGGGGATGAAAAACTGTTTTTT
CAWRGGTGDEKLFF
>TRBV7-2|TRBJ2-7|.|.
TGTGCCAGCAGCTTACCAGAGGTGGGTTACGAGCAGTACTTC
CASSLPEVGYEQYF
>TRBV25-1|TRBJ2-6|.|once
TGTGCCAGCAGTGAGGTAGGGCCCAAGGCCAACGTCCTGACTTTC
CASSEVGPKANVLTF
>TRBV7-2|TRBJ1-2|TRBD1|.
TGTGCCAGCAGCGTACACGGACAGGGATCAGGTGGCTACACCTTC
CASSVHGQGSGGYTF
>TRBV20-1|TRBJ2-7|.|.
TGCAGTGCTGAGGACATATACGAGCAGTACTTC
CSAEDIYEQYF
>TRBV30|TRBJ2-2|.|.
TGTGCCTGGACCCGGACGGCAGTAAACACCGGGGAGCTGTTTTTT
CAWTRTAVNTGELFF
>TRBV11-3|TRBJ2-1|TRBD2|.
TGTGCCAGCAGCTTATCGGGGACTAAGAATGAGCAGTTCTTC
CASSLSGTKNEQFF
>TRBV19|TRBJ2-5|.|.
TGTGCCAGTAGTATAGCCGGCAGCAAAGAGATCCAGTACTTC
CASSIAGSKEIQYF
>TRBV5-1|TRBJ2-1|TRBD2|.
TGCGCCAGCACCCTAGCGGGGCTAGCGGGATACAATGAGCAGTTCTTC
CASTLAGLAGYNEQFF
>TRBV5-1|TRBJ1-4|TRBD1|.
TGCGCCAGCTCGGACAGGGCGAATGAAAAACTGTTTTTT
CASSDRANEKLFF
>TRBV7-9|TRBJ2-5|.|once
TGTGCCAGCAGCTTAGAGGCATCTCAAGAGACCCAGTACTTC
CASSLEASQETQYF
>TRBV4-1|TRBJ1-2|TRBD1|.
TGCGCCAGCAGCCAAGATCGGGACAGGGGTGGCTACACCTTC
CASSQDRDRGGYTF
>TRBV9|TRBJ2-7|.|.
TGTGCCAGCAGCGTACTCCCCATGTCCTACGAGCAGTACTTC
CASSVLPMSYEQYF
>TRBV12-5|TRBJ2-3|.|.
TGTGCTAGTGGTTTCCGATCTAGCACAGATACGCAGTATTTT
CASGFRSSTDTQYF
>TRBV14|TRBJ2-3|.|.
TGTGCCAGCAGCCAAGATGTTCATCCCACAGATACGCAGTATTTT
CASSQDVHPTDTQYF
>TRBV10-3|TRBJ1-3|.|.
TGTGCCATCAGTGAGTTAGTCCGGAACACCATATATTTT
CAISELVRNTIYF
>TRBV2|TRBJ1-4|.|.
TGTGCCAGCAGTGAAGTGGAAAAACTGTTTTTT
CASSEVEKLFF
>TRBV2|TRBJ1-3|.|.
TGTGCCAGCAGTCGTCAAACAGGGTCTGGAAACACCATATATTTT
CASSRQTGSGNTIYF
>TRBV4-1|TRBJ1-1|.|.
TGCGCCAGCCGGGGGTTTTTGAGGAACACTGAAGCTTTCTTT
CASRGFLRNTEAFF
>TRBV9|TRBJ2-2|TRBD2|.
TGTGCCAGCAGCCCGGGAGGGAGCGCCGGGGAGCTGTTTTTT
CASSPGGSAGELFF
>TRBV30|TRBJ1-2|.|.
TGTGCCTGGAACCCCGGGACCTCCTATGGCTACACCTTC
CAWNPGTSYGYTF
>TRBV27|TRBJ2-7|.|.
TGTGCCAGCAGTTTAGCAGTGAGCTACGAGCAGTACTTC
CASSLAVSYEQYF